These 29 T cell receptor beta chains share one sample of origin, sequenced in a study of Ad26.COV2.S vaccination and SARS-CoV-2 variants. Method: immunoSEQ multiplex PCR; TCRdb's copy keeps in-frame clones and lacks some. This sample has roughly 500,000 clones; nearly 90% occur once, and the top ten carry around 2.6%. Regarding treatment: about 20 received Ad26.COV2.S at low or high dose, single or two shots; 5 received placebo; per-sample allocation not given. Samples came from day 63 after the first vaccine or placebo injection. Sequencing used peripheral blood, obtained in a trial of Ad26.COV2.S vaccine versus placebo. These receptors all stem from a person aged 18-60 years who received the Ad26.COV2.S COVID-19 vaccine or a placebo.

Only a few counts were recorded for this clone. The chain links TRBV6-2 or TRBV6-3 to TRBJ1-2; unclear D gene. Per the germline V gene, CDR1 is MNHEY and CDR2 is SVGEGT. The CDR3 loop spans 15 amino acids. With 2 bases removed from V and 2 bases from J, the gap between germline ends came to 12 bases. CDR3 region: CASSYHPRKNYGYTF. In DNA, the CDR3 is TGTGCCAGCAGTTACCACCCTCGGAAAAACTATGGCTACACCTTC.

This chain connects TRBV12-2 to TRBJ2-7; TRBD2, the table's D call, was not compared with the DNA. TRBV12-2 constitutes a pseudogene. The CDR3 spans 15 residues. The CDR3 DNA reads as TGTGCAAGTCGCTTCAGGGAGGGGGTACACTACGAGCAGTACGTC. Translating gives CASRFREGVHYEQYV.

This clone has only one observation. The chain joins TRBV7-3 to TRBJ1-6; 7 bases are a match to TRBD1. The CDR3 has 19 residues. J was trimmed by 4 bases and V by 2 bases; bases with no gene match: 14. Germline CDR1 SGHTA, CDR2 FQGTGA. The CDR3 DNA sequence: TGTGCCAGCAGCTTACTACCCCCCTCGCCGGGACAGTATAATTCACCCCTCCACTTT. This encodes CASSLLPPSPGQYNSPLHF.

The CDR3 bases are TGTGCCAGCAGTTACGCGGGACTTAACTATGGCTACACCTTC. Encoded protein: CASSYAGLNYGYTF. This rearrangement joins TRBV6-5 to TRBJ1-2; D perhaps matches TRBD1 (5 bases). CDR3 length: 14 residues. Germline CDR1 MNHEY, CDR2 SVGAGI. Trimming left V 2 bases short and J 1 base short, with 8 bases between.

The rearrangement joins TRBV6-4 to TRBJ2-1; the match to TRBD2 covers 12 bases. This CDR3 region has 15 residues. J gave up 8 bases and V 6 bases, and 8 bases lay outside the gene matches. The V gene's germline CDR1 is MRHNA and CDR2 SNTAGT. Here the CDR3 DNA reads TGTGCCAGCAGGAAGACTAGCGGGAGCGGAGATGAGCAGTTCTTC. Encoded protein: CASRKTSGSGDEQFF.

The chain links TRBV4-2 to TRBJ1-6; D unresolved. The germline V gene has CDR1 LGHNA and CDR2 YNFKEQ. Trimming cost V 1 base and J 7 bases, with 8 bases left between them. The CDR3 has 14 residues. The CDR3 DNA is TGTGCCAGCAGCCAAGCTGGCAGAAATTCACCCCTCCACTTT. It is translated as CASSQAGRNSPLHF.

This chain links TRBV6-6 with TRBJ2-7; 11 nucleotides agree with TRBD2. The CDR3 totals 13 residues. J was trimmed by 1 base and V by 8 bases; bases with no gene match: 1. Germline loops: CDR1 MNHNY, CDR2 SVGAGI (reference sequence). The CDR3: CASRTSGSYEQYV. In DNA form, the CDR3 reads TGTGCCAGCCGGACTAGCGGGTCCTACGAGCAGTACGTC.

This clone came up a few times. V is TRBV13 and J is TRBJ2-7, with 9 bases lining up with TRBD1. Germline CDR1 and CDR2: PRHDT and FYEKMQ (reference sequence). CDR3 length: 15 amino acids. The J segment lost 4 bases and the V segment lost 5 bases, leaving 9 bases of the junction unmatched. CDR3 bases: TGTGCCAGCAGCGCCACAGGGGGCGTTGGTTACGAGCAGTACGTC. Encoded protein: CASSATGGVGYEQYV.

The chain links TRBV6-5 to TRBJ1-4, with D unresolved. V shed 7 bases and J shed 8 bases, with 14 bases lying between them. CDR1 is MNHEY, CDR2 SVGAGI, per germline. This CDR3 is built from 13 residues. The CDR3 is CASKRVNKEKLFF. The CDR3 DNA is TGTGCCAGCAAAAGAGTGAATAAAGAAAAACTGTTTTTT.

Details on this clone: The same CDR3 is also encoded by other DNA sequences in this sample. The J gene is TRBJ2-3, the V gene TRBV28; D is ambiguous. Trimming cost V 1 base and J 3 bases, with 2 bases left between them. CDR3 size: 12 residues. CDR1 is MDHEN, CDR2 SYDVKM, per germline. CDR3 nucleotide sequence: TGTGCCAGCAGTTTATCGACAGATACGCAGTATTTT. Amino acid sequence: CASSLSTDTQYF.

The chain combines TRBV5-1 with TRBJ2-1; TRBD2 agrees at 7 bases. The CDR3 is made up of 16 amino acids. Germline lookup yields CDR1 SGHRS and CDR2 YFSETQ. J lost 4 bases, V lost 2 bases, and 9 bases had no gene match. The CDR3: CASSFQGPGGYNEQFF. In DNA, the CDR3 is TGCGCCAGCAGCTTTCAGGGCCCGGGAGGATACAATGAGCAGTTCTTC.

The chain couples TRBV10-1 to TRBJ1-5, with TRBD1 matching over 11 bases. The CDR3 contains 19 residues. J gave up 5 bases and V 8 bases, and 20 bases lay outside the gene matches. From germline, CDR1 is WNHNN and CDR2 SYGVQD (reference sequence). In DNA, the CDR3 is TGCGCCAGCGATTTTAGGGACAGGGGGAAGGAAGGTGGAGATCAGCCCCAGCATTTT. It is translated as CASDFRDRGKEGGDQPQHF.

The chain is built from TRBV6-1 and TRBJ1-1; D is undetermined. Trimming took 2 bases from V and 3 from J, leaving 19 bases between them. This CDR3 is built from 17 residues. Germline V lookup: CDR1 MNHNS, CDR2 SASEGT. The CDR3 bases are TGTGCCAGCAGTGAATTTTATAGAGGGTACACGGACACTGAAGCTTTCTTT. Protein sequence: CASSEFYRGYTDTEAFF.

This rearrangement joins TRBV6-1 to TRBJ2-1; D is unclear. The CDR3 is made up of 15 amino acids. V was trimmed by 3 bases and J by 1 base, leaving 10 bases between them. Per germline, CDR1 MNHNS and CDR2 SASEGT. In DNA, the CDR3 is TGTGCCAGCAGTGATTTGGCGGATTCCTACAATGAGCAGTTCTTC. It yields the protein CASSDLADSYNEQFF.

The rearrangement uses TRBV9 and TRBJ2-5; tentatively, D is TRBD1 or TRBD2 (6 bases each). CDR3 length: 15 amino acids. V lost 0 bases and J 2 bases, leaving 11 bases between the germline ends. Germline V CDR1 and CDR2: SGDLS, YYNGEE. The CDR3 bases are TGTGCCAGCAGCGTAGACACAGGGAGGCAAGAGACCCAGTACTTC. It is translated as CASSVDTGRQETQYF.

CDR3 sequence (DNA): TGTGCCAGCAGCGAGCGGGAGGATTACACCGGGGAGCTGTTTTTT. This translates into CASSEREDYTGELFF. This sequence joins TRBV6-2 or TRBV6-3 and TRBJ2-2, with 9 bases aligning to TRBD2. Losses at the gene ends were 6 bases for V and 3 bases for J; bases not matched to a gene: 5. The CDR3 loop spans 15 amino acids. CDR1 is MNHEY and CDR2 is SVGEGT in the germline V gene.

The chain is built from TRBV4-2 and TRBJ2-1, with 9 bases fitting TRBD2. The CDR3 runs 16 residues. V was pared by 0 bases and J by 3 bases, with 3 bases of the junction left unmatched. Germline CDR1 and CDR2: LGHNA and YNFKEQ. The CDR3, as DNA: TGTGCCAGCAGCCAAGATCCAGCGGGGGGCTACAATGAGCAGTTCTTC. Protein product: CASSQDPAGGYNEQFF.

The CDR3 sequence: CASSQGGGSYNEQFF. In nucleotides, the CDR3 is TGCGCCAGCAGCCAAGGGGGGGGCTCCTACAATGAGCAGTTCTTC. The rearrangement joins TRBV4-3 to TRBJ2-1; TRBD2 aligns across 7 bases. Trimming at V came to 1 base and at J to 0 bases, leaving 0 bases not matched to a gene. Germline CDR1 and CDR2: LGHNA and YSLEER. The CDR3 has 15 amino acids.

The CDR3 coding sequence is TGTGCCAGCAGCGTAAATCTCCCGGGTGAGCAGTTCTTC. Translation: CASSVNLPGEQFF. J is TRBJ2-1 and V is TRBV9; D unclear. CDR1 and CDR2 (germline): SGDLS, YYNGEE. Trimming removed 1 base from V and 9 bases from J, with 11 bases in between. The CDR3 sequence is 13 residues long.

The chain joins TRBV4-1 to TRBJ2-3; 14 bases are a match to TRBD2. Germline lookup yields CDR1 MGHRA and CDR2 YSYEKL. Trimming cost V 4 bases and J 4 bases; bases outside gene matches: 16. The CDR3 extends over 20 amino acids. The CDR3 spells CASSRSISPGLAGVSDTQYF. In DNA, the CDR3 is TGCGCCAGCAGCCGCTCAATTTCACCGGGACTAGCGGGGGTTTCAGATACGCAGTATTTT.

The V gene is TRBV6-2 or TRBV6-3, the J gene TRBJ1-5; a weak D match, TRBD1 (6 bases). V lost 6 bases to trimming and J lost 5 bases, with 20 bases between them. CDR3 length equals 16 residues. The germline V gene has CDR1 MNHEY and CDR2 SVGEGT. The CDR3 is CASSPYRALQDQPQHF. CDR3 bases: TGTGCCAGCAGCCCCTACAGGGCTCTGCAAGATCAGCCCCAGCATTTT.

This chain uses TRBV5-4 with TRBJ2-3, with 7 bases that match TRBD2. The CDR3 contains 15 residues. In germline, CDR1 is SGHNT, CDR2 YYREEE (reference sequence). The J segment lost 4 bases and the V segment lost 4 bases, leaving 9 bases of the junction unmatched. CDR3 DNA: TGTGCCAGCAGCATCCTGGGAGGGCGCCCAGATACGCAGTATTTT. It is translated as CASSILGGRPDTQYF.

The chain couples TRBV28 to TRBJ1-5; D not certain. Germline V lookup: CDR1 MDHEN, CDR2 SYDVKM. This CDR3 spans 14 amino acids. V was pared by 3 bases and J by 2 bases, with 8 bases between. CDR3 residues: CASSFGYGNQPQHF. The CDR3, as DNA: TGTGCCAGCAGTTTTGGGTATGGCAATCAGCCCCAGCATTTT.

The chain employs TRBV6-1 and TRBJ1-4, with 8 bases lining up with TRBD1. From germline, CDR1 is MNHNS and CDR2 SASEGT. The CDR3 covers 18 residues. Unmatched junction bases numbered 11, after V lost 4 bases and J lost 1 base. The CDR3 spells CASSVRQGRAQTNEKLFF. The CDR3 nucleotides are TGTGCCAGCAGTGTCCGACAGGGGAGGGCCCAAACTAATGAAAAACTGTTTTTT.

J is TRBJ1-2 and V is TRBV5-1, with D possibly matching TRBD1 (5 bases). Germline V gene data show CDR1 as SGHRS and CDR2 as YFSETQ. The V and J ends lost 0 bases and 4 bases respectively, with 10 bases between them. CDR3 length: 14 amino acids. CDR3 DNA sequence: TGCGCCAGCAGCTTGGGCGACAGTGCCTATGGCTACACCTTC. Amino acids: CASSLGDSAYGYTF.

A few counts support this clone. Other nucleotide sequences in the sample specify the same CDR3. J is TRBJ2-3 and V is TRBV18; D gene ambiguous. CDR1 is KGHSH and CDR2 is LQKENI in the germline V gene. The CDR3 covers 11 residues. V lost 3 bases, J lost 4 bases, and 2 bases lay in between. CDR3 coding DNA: TGTGCCAGCTCACCGTCAGATACGCAGTATTTT. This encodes CASSPSDTQYF.

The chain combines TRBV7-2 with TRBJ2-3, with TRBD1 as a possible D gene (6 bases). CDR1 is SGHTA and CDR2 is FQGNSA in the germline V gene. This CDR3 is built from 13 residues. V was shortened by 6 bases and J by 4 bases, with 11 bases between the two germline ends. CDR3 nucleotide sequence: TGTGCCAGCAGACCCGCAGGGGCAGATACGCAGTATTTT. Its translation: CASRPAGADTQYF.

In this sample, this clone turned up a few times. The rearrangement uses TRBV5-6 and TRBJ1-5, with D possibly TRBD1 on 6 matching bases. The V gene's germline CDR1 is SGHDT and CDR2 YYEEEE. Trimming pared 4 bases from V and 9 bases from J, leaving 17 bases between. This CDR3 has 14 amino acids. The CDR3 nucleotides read TGTGCCAGCAGCCGCAGGGGAGTGGGTCGGCCCCAGCATTTT. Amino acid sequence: CASSRRGVGRPQHF.

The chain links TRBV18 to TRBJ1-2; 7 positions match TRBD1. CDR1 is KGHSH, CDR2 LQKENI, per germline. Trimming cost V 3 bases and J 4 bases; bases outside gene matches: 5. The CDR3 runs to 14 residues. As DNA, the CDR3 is TGTGCCAGCTCACCGCAGGGGGATCGCTATGGCTACACCTTC. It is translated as CASSPQGDRYGYTF.